The entry below gives a single T cell receptor (beta chain) sequence along with its context. It has no known antigen specificity. V and J are truncated by 7 bases and 8 bases respectively, leaving an intervening sequence of 17 bases. Via the germline V gene, CDR1 is SQVTM and CDR2 ANQGSEA. The CDR3 numbers 13 residues from cysteine through phenylalanine. The only DNA kept is the CDR3, 39 bases in frame from the first base. The cohort comprised 666 healthy bone marrow donors. All cohort members were sampled while nominally healthy, although unrecorded immune exposures were likely present. The donor tested CMV seronegative, placing the donor among the 350 to 400 seronegative members of the cohort. A peripheral blood sample was collected from each donor, and TCR beta sequencing was performed on peripheral blood mononuclear cells. Genomic DNA extraction from the blood cell samples was performed with the Qiagen DNeasy Blood Extraction Kit.

The data were obtained in a study of cytomegalovirus exposure and HLA in healthy donors (TCRdb year 2017). A note on the overall study: An earlier analysis of approximately 640 of the donors reported 250 to 300 Gb of sequence data and approximately 110 million unique TCR beta sequences from about 180 million T cells. To predict cytomegalovirus infection status, the study brought together high-throughput TCR immunosequencing, statistical association of individual TCRs with disease status, and machine learning. Roughly 5 DR-DQ haplotypes were handled as single units for association and clustering, since linkage in the cohort was strong. The genetic ancestry cluster associated with self-reported Caucasian donors included roughly four fifths of the approximately 410 genotyped donors. In addition to the first cohort of 666 subjects, a separate validation cohort of about 120 different subjects was used. Among about 370 genotyped donors of the cohort, an average of approximately 220,000 unique TCR beta nucleotide sequences was sequenced per donor, of which 15% to 20% were non-productive. The study used immunosequencing to profile the T cell repertoires of 666 subjects and linked those repertoires to cytomegalovirus serostatus. A later genetic analysis used genome-wide SNP genotypes for about three fifths of the roughly 700 donors, treating that subset as a discovery cohort. In a later analysis, previously published TCR beta repertoires from 500 to 750 donors were re-analyzed and high-resolution HLA genotyping was added so that TCR occurrence patterns could be studied. To decide whether each TCR beta V gene segment behaved as functional or pseudogenic, an earlier analysis of approximately 600 of the donors relied on high-throughput TCR beta sequencing. Rather than using new phenotypic data, the later analysis identified candidate immune exposures from TCR beta sequences and from how often those sequences occurred across donors. About 300 gigabases of sequencing data and roughly 81 million unique TCR sequences made up an early release that covered fewer than 650 HLA-typed donors. The study was designed to test whether signatures of past pathogen exposure could be identified by cataloging public T cell receptors. Class I and class II HLA loci were covered by the typing at four-digit resolution. Every discovery cohort repertoire had been produced on one sequencing platform. Donor age, sex, ethnicity and CMV serostatus were collected together with the repertoire data. The number of donors typed differed by locus, with about 629-640 for A, B, C, DRB1 and DQB1, roughly 520 for DQA1, 600 to 610 for DPA1, and around 460 for DPB1. Study-level results and caveats: Linkage disequilibrium might explain the correlated functional status among segregating V segments, but an unknown experimental factor could not be excluded. A later analysis associated some 17,000 TCR beta sequences with specific HLA alleles at a false discovery rate of 0.05. For the cohort, immune exposure information was limited to CMV serostatus. In vitro tests confirmed that a few of the cytomegalovirus-associated TCR beta chains recognize cytomegalovirus antigens. A later genetic analysis reported fewer N-insertions in productive TCRs among donors in an Asian-associated ancestry cluster than the roughly 620-donor mean. In a later analysis, most CMV-associated TCR beta chains were found to appear HLA-restricted, with HLA associations seemingly driven largely by CMV exposure. A later analysis reported that several top co-occurrence clusters appeared linked to parvovirus B19, influenza, CMV and Epstein-Barr virus. In this cohort, only TCR beta chains were sequenced, and detectable features were limited by the absence of alpha or paired-chain data. A later genetic analysis associated a missense DCLRE1C variant with V-gene and J-gene trimming of TCR beta chains, and an independent cohort replicated the association. Some IMGT-functional V segments, including TRBV6-2 and TRBV6-3, could not be distinguished by the 87-base-pair reads and were therefore excluded. A later analysis found that HLA-associated TCR beta chains were more clonally expanded and had lower generation probabilities than equally common non-associated chains. In a later analysis, the rate of TCR association differed among HLA loci, with DRB1 alleles having the most associated TCRs and HLA-C alleles having the fewest. The authors suggested that the approach could potentially be generalized to other disease states and immunological phenotypes. Across donors, most TCR sequences were observed very rarely, whereas some public TCRs were present in many individuals. The study listed approximately 160 TCR beta chains as associated with cytomegalovirus. Because counts were too low, roughly 16 rarely observed V segments, including chromosome 9 orphons, were excluded from the earlier analysis of 587 of the donors. Assigning TCR associations to individual alleles was difficult when HLA alleles, especially DR and DQ, strongly co-occurred. Because HLA typing was unavailable for some donors at each locus, only the typed subset was used in association tests. A cluster of highly shared sequence variants was judged likely to be a technical artifact of the sequencing pipeline. Presence/absence analyses assumed roughly uniform sequencing depth across donors, an assumption that may not hold. The classifier was reported to diagnose cytomegalovirus status with high specificity and sensitivity in both the original and validation cohorts. A further reported finding was that TCR beta sequences accurately predicted the HLA-A and HLA-B alleles for most subjects in the first cohort. An earlier analysis of approximately 600 of the donors showed that most TCR beta V segments appeared in productive rearrangements either about 87% or about 30% of the time, which broadly matched IMGT annotations.

The library was generated by the immunoSEQ multiplex PCR assay. A mixture of 60 forward primers for TCR Vbeta segments and 13 reverse primers for TCR Jbeta segments was used in the multiplex PCR. The CDR3 region of rearranged TCR beta genes was amplified from genomic DNA by a multiplex PCR assay. On the Illumina HiSeq System, the amplified TCR beta libraries were sequenced as 87-base-pair reads. The study's processing was this. A later analysis counted about 76 million unique TCR beta chains across the 650 to 800 repertoires, and 10 million to 12 million of these chains were shared by at least two donors. Raw reads were error-corrected and collapsed into unique sequences by a nearest-neighbor algorithm in which closely related sequences were merged to remove PCR and sequencing errors. Alignment of CDR3 sequences to IMGT reference sequences was used to assign V, D and J gene segments. Each retained sequence needed at least a six-nucleotide match to both a V gene segment and a J gene segment. A rearrangement counted as productive if the CDR3 had no stop codons and remained in frame with V and J, and every other rearrangement counted as non-productive. Following IMGT convention, CDR3 was defined as the stretch from the second conserved V-encoded cysteine to the conserved J-encoded phenylalanine. The earlier analysis of more than 450 of the donors excluded sequences that lacked an unambiguous match to a single V gene segment. An earlier analysis of fewer than 650 of the donors classified V segments as functional when productive rearrangements were above 56.7% and as segregating when the standard deviation between donors was above 5%. A statistical classification framework was developed to diagnose cytomegalovirus status using the catalog of TCR beta chain sequences. In a later analysis, V and J genes were assigned by comparing TCR nucleotide sequences against IMGT/GENE-DB human TR gene sequences. The TCRdist pipeline was used in a later analysis to assign CDR3 sequences and most-parsimonious VDJ recombination scenarios. A later analysis defined each TCR beta chain by its CDR3 amino acid sequence plus V-gene family, and excluded reads lacking a unique V-gene family. As a way to deal with suspected cross-contamination and a sequencing artifact, a later analysis dropped over 550 nucleotide sequences that were highly shared and had low generation probability. A later analysis calculated a clonal expansion index for each public chain from normalized within-repertoire ranks of inferred template counts. Generation probabilities in a later analysis came from a VDJ recombination model fitted to out-of-frame rearrangements, and those results were checked against IGoR. In a later analysis, TCR-TCR, TCR-HLA and TCR-CMV co-occurrence was scored with hypergeometric tests, and a repertoire-size bias correction was applied to TCR pairs. A later analysis estimated false discovery rates by permuting HLA or CMV assignments 20 times. In a later analysis, co-occurring TCRs were grouped using DBSCAN, with TCRdist sequence similarity added in when clustering inside HLA-allele-positive subsets. Repertoires with fewer than 30,000 or more than 120,000 public chains, plus five repertoires with anomalous nucleotide sharing, were excluded from co-occurrence clustering. TCRdb obtained this table from immuneACCESS and retained in-frame rearrangements with V and J assigned. These tables miss some clones; where compared with another copy, unresolved V genes account for less than half of the shortfall, and the remainder is unexplained. D and trimming come from the DNA, and the V and J calls and clone size come from that table. The table for this sample lists some 130,000 clones. The ten largest clones represent more than 1.5% of the sample.

The sequencing sample was made of PBMCs. Rearrangement joined TRBV29-1 to TRBJ2-2; a tentative D call is TRBD2 (6 bases match). The clonotype comes from a man aged 18 to 35 in good health and CMV-seronegative. The nucleotide sequence is given as TGCAGCGGAACCGGGACTTTATATGGGGAGCTGTTTTTT. Translated, it reads CSGTGTLYGELFF.